The 30 T cell receptor beta chains below all came from one sample that was sequenced in a study of blood T cell repertoires in COVID-19. Sequenced by immunoSEQ multiplex PCR; TCRdb stores in-frame clones only, minus some. The sample contains approximately 21,000 clones, more than 80% of which appear only once. Sequencing input: peripheral blood. These TCRs come from an elderly woman with active or convalescent COVID-19.

The chain links TRBV28 to TRBJ1-4; 8 bases are a match to TRBD1. V lost 6 bases and J lost 4; bases outside the gene matches: 10. CDR1 is MDHEN and CDR2 is SYDVKM in the germline V gene. The CDR3 spans 16 residues. CDR3 region: CASRQGDLNNNEKLFF. DNA for the CDR3: TGTGCCAGCAGACAGGGGGACCTCAATAATAATGAAAAACTGTTTTTT.

The chain employs TRBV3-1 (or the pseudogene TRBV3-2) and TRBJ2-1; 7 bases map to TRBD2. This CDR3 has 17 amino acids. CDR1 is LGHDT and CDR2 is YNNKEL in the germline V gene (reference sequence). The J segment lost 1 base and the V segment lost 4 bases, leaving 10 bases of the junction unmatched. The CDR3 coding sequence is TGTGCCAGCAGCCCATGGCTGGCGGGAGAGTCCTACAATGAGCAGTTCTTC. This translates into CASSPWLAGESYNEQFF.

J is TRBJ1-3 and V is TRBV30; D not certain. Germline loops: CDR1 GTSNPN, CDR2 SVGIG (reference sequence). The CDR3 sequence is 15 residues long. Trimming removed 0 bases from V and 0 bases from J, with 9 bases in between. CDR3 sequence (DNA): TGTGCCTGGAGTGTACGGGGAATCTCTGGAAACACCATATATTTT. It translates to CAWSVRGISGNTIYF.

V is TRBV18 and J is TRBJ1-1, with D possibly being TRBD1 (6 bases). This CDR3 has 15 residues. Trimming stripped 2 bases from V and 2 bases from J, with 12 bases between. Germline-derived CDR1 and CDR2 are KGHSH and LQKENI. The CDR3 coding sequence is TGTGCCAGCTCACCATTGGGGGCTGCTAACACTGAAGCTTTCTTT. This encodes CASSPLGAANTEAFF.

This chain joins TRBV11-2 and TRBJ2-2; D possibly corresponds to TRBD2 (5 bases). Between the trimmed V and J ends, which lost 5 bases and 7 bases, there was a span of 14 bases. The CDR3 length is 14 residues. Germline assignment: CDR1 SGHAT and CDR2 FQNNGV. DNA of the CDR3: TGTGCCAGCAGCAATGACTATCTCATCGGGGAGCTGTTTTTT. It translates to CASSNDYLIGELFF.

Regarding this clone: The junction and the germline gene differ at one end; a read error may be behind it. This rearrangement joins TRBV7-9 to TRBJ1-5; TRBD1 aligns across 8 bases. The germline V gene encodes CDR1 SEHNR and CDR2 FQNEAQ (reference sequence). The CDR3 consists of 16 residues. The CDR3 loop reads CASSVAGGTSNQPQHF. The CDR3 DNA follows: TGTGCCAGCAGCGTAGCAGGGGGCACTAGCAATCAGCCCCAGCATTTT. Variable domain in full (rest from reference TRBV7-9 and TRBJ1-5): DTGVSQNPRHKITKRGQNVTFRCDPISEHNRLYWYRQTLGQGPEFLTYFQNEAQLEKSRLLSDRFSAERPKGSFSTLEIQRTEQGDSAMYLCASSVAGGTSNQPQHFGDGTRLSIL.

The chain links TRBV2 to TRBJ2-1; 10 bases fit TRBD1. This CDR3 has 15 residues. From germline, CDR1 is SNHLY and CDR2 FYNNEI. V lost 6 bases, J lost 7 bases, and 9 bases stayed unmatched. CDR3 sequence: CASRPGTGASNEQFF. The DNA of the CDR3 is TGTGCCAGCAGACCCGGGACAGGGGCGTCGAATGAGCAGTTCTTC.

This sequence joins TRBV11-1 and TRBJ2-2, with D tentatively TRBD1 (5 bases). The CDR3 covers 13 residues. In germline, CDR1 is SGHAT, CDR2 FQDESV (reference sequence). V was pared by 5 bases and J by 6 bases, with 10 bases between. The chain's CDR3 is CASSRRVAGELFF. Written as DNA, the CDR3 is TGTGCCAGCAGCCGCAGGGTAGCCGGGGAGCTGTTTTTT.

This clone was seen once. The chain uses TRBV4-1 and TRBJ1-4; TRBD1 aligns across 9 bases. V gave up 1 base and J gave up 5 bases; unmatched junction bases: 2. Germline CDR1 and CDR2: MGHRA and YSYEKL. This CDR3 has 15 amino acids. CDR3 loop: CASSQGTGANEKLFF. CDR3 DNA sequence: TGCGCCAGCAGCCAAGGGACAGGGGCCAATGAAAAACTGTTTTTT.

J is TRBJ1-2 and V is TRBV5-8; D possibly corresponds to TRBD1 (6 bases). The CDR3 length is 14 residues. V lost 3 bases, J lost 8 bases, and 17 bases lay in between. Germline V lookup: CDR1 SGHTS, CDR2 YDEGEE. The CDR3 loop reads CASSSPGHPTGYTF. The CDR3 DNA reads TGTGCCAGCAGCTCACCGGGACATCCTACGGGCTACACCTTC.

Worth noting for this clone: The germline gene is not matched at one end of the junction; a read error may be the cause. CDR3 loop: CASSVDGYQPQHF. The CDR3 region has the DNA TGTGCCAGTAGTGTAGACGGGTATCAGCCCCAGCATTTT. The rearrangement joins TRBV19 to TRBJ1-5, with D uncertain. CDR1 and CDR2 (germline): LNHDA, SQIVND (reference sequence). This CDR3 has 13 amino acids.

The chain recombines TRBV5-1 with TRBJ2-1; 11 bases match TRBD2. There are 15 residues in the CDR3. Germline values: CDR1 SGHRS, CDR2 YFSETQ. The trim removed 2 bases at V and 10 bases at J, leaving 8 bases unmatched. The CDR3 spells CASSLSSGGSSEQFF. DNA of the CDR3: TGCGCCAGCAGCTTATCTAGCGGGGGGAGCTCCGAGCAGTTCTTC.

The chain combines TRBV19 with TRBJ2-2; a weak D match, TRBD1 (6 bases). The V end lost 6 bases, the J end lost 0 bases, and 11 bases lay between the germline ends. The CDR3 is 15 residues long. Looked up from germline, CDR1 is LNHDA and CDR2 is SQIVND (reference sequence). The CDR3 DNA is TGTGCCAGTAGACCGGGACACGCGAACACCGGGGAGCTGTTTTTT. It translates to CASRPGHANTGELFF.

About this clone itself: One end of the junction is discordant with germline, which a read error may explain. The genes are TRBV4-3 and TRBJ2-1, with a possible D match to TRBD2 (6 bases). The CDR3 is 17 amino acids. Looked up from germline, CDR1 is LGHNA and CDR2 is YSLEER. The CDR3 DNA is TGCGCCAGCAGTCAAGGGGTATCAGGGAGGTCCTACAATGAGCAGTTCTTC. Protein product: CASSQGVSGRSYNEQFF.

This clone was counted a few times. For the CDR3, the DNA is TGTGCCAGCAGCTTCGGGACACCGAACACTGAAGCTTTCTTT. The encoded protein is CASSFGTPNTEAFF. The rearrangement joins TRBV7-9 to TRBJ1-1, with TRBD1 as a possible D gene (6 bases). The V end lost 3 bases, the J end lost 1 base, and 9 bases lay between the germline ends. This CDR3 comprises 14 residues. CDR1 and CDR2 (germline): SEHNR, FQNEAQ (reference sequence). Supplemented by reference TRBV7-9 and TRBJ1-1, the full variable domain reads DTGVSQNPRHKITKRGQNVTFRCDPISEHNRLYWYRQTLGQGPEFLTYFQNEAQLEKSRLLSDRFSAERPKGSFSTLEIQRTEQGDSAMYLCASSFGTPNTEAFFGQGTRLTVV.

The chain has TRBV18 and TRBJ2-1; 13 bases agree with TRBD2. Germline V gene data show CDR1 as KGHSH and CDR2 as LQKENI. V shed 5 bases, J shed 9 bases, and the junction held 7 bases outside the gene matches. This CDR3 region has 15 residues. CDR3 DNA: TGTGCCAGCTCAATAGGACTAGCGGGAGTCGGTGAGCAGTTCTTC. Translation: CASSIGLAGVGEQFF.

The rearrangement uses TRBV30 and TRBJ2-3; 7 nucleotides match TRBD1. The length of the CDR3 is 14 residues. The V and J ends lost 6 bases and 2 bases, in that order; junction bases with no gene match: 8. Germline values: CDR1 GTSNPN, CDR2 SVGIG (reference sequence). The CDR3 DNA reads as TGTGCCTGTCGAAACAGGGGCGACACAGATACGCAGTATTTT. Translated: CACRNRGDTDTQYF.

In its sample, this clone was seen a few times. The V and J genes are TRBV6-5 and TRBJ1-1; D might be TRBD1 (5 bases). CDR3 length equals 13 residues. The germline gives CDR1 MNHEY, CDR2 SVGAGI. Trimming took 5 bases from V and 7 from J, leaving 14 bases between them. Here the CDR3 DNA reads TGTGCCAGCAGTCGAACAGGAACCGTTGAAGCTTTCTTT. It translates to CASSRTGTVEAFF.

This clone was seen just once. The chain couples TRBV18 to TRBJ1-1; TRBD1 matches at 7 bases. In germline, CDR1 is KGHSH, CDR2 LQKENI. Trimming cost V 4 bases and J 1 base; bases outside gene matches: 3. This CDR3 is 14 amino acids long. The CDR3 reads CASSLDRANTEAFF. The CDR3 DNA reads as TGTGCCAGCTCACTTGACAGGGCGAACACTGAAGCTTTCTTT.

The J gene is TRBJ2-7, the V gene TRBV10-3, with 9 bases lining up with TRBD1. Looked up from germline, CDR1 is ENHRY and CDR2 is SYGVKD. The length of the CDR3 is 15 residues. J gave up 2 bases and V 4 bases, and 6 bases lay outside the gene matches. The CDR3, as DNA: TGTGCCATCAGTGGCCGGGACAGGGATACCTACGAGCAGTACTTC. It specifies CAISGRDRDTYEQYF.

In regard to this clone: An end of the junction differs from the germline gene, which may be a read error. The chain has TRBV2 and TRBJ1-1; 9 bases are shared with TRBD1. The CDR3 is 18 residues long. CDR1 and CDR2 (germline): SNHLY, FYNNEI. This chain's CDR3 is CASSYPGQGRGKDTKAFF. The CDR3 DNA reads as TGTGCCAGCTCATACCCGGGACAGGGTAGGGGAAAAGACACTAAAGCTTTCTTT.

In DNA, the CDR3 is TGTGCCAGCAGTTTCCGCAGGGGGCGGAACACTGAAGCTTTCTTT. It yields the protein CASSFRRGRNTEAFF. The rearrangement joins TRBV28 to TRBJ1-1; 8 nucleotides align to TRBD1. CDR1 is MDHEN, CDR2 SYDVKM, per germline. The CDR3 covers 15 residues. V was pared by 3 bases and J by 1 base, with 4 bases of the junction left unmatched.

The chain combines TRBV6-1 with TRBJ2-7, with 7 bases lining up with TRBD1. V dropped 0 bases and J dropped 2; count of bases not matched to a gene: 7. Germline CDR1 and CDR2: MNHNS and SASEGT. This CDR3 is 16 amino acids long. CDR3 protein: CASSEAGTVLPYEQYF. CDR3 DNA: TGTGCCAGCAGTGAAGCCGGGACAGTTCTACCCTACGAGCAGTACTTC.

This chain connects TRBV2 to TRBJ1-2; D gene ambiguous. V was shortened by 8 bases and J by 4 bases, with 8 bases between the two germline ends. CDR1 and CDR2 (germline): SNHLY, FYNNEI. The CDR3 totals 11 residues. CDR3 protein: CASGAGYGYTF. DNA for the CDR3: TGTGCCAGCGGTGCAGGCTATGGCTACACCTTC.

V gene TRBV6-2 or TRBV6-3 combines with J gene TRBJ2-5; D call uncertain. This CDR3 has 14 residues. The V gene lost 3 bases and the J gene lost 1 base, with 9 bases spanning the gap. Germline lookup yields CDR1 MNHEY and CDR2 SVGEGT. CDR3 DNA sequence: TGTGCCAGCAGTTATTTTGGGCCCCAAGAGACCCAGTACTTC. This encodes CASSYFGPQETQYF.

The CDR3 is CASTSKPGQGGYEQYF. CDR3 sequence (DNA): TGTGCCAGCACTAGCAAGCCGGGACAGGGTGGCTACGAGCAGTACTTC. V is TRBV25-1 and J is TRBJ2-7, with 9 bases lining up with TRBD1. Looked up from germline, CDR1 is MGHDK and CDR2 is SYGVNS. J was trimmed by 3 bases and V by 7 bases; bases with no gene match: 13. There are 16 residues in the CDR3.

This clone was detected only once. The CDR3 nucleotides are TGTGCCAGCTCCCCCGACAGGGACCAAGAGACCCAGTACTTC. Translating gives CASSPDRDQETQYF. The chain recombines TRBV18 with TRBJ2-5; 7 bases align to TRBD1. CDR3 size: 14 residues. Germline values: CDR1 KGHSH, CDR2 LQKENI. V was pared by 6 bases and J by 0 bases, with 4 bases of the junction left unmatched.

The rearrangement uses TRBV29-1 and TRBJ1-1; TRBD1 might be the D (5 bases). CDR1 SQVTM and CDR2 ANQGSEA come from the germline V gene. The CDR3 length is 14 residues. Trimming took off 4 bases at V and 0 bases at J, with 12 bases between the two ends. CDR3 in DNA: TGCAGCGTTGGGGCAGGGCTCATGAACACTGAAGCTTTCTTT. It translates to CSVGAGLMNTEAFF.

The rearrangement joins TRBV7-2 to TRBJ1-6; 8 bases fit TRBD1. Looked up from germline, CDR1 is SGHTA and CDR2 is FQGNSA. V lost 4 bases and J lost 7; bases outside the gene matches: 6. The CDR3 extends over 15 amino acids. The CDR3 bases are TGTGCCAGCAGCTCACAGGGGGGAAGGAATTCACCCCTCCACTTT. This encodes CASSSQGGRNSPLHF.

V is TRBV2 and J is TRBJ1-1; possible D gene TRBD1, 6 bases. V was cut by 4 bases and J by 6 bases, with 18 bases left in between. CDR1 is SNHLY and CDR2 is FYNNEI in the germline V gene. This CDR3 contains 15 residues. Here the CDR3 DNA reads TGTGCCAGCAGTGGACACCGCAGGGAGGGGGCTGAAGCTTTCTTT. Amino acids: CASSGHRREGAEAFF.